These 19 T cell receptor beta chains originate from one sample sequenced in a study of cytomegalovirus exposure and HLA in healthy donors. Using immunoSEQ multiplex PCR, the repertoire was profiled, and TCRdb retains in-frame clones only, with some absent. Of more than 95,000 clones detected, 85% to 95% appear once; the ten largest clones hold 1% to 1.5%. The material sequenced was PBMCs. Receptor source: a woman younger than 35 in good health and CMV-seronegative.

The chain joins TRBV2 to TRBJ2-7, with D perhaps matching TRBD2 (5 bases). Trimming cost V 3 bases and J 0 bases, with 9 bases left between them. CDR1 SNHLY and CDR2 FYNNEI come from the germline V gene. There are 14 residues in the CDR3. The CDR3 spells CASSEDSSSYEQYF. CDR3 DNA sequence: TGTGCCAGCAGTGAGGACTCGAGCTCCTACGAGCAGTACTTC.

This clone was observed a handful of times. The chain carries TRBV7-3 and TRBJ2-2; perhaps TRBD2 as D (5 bases). V lost 5 bases and J 2 bases, leaving 12 bases between the germline ends. The length of the CDR3 is 15 residues. The germline V gene has CDR1 SGHTA and CDR2 FQGTGA. Here the CDR3 reads CASSLGGSNTGELFF. DNA of the CDR3: TGTGCCAGCAGCCTAGGAGGATCCAACACCGGGGAGCTGTTTTTT.

This clone was observed a single time. The DNA of the CDR3 is TGTGCCAGCAGCCTAGGGGGCCGAACCGGAGAGACCCAGTACTTC. It yields the protein CASSLGGRTGETQYF. The rearrangement links TRBV7-6 to TRBJ2-5, with TRBD1 matching over 7 bases. CDR3 length: 15 amino acids. The germline CDR1 and CDR2 sequences are SGHVS and FNYEAQ. With V trimmed by 5 bases and J by 4 bases, 10 bases remained unmatched.

The chain is built from TRBV30 and TRBJ1-6, with 9 bases that match TRBD1. The CDR3 has 14 residues. Trimming cost V 4 bases and J 10 bases; bases outside gene matches: 8. Germline-derived CDR1 and CDR2 are GTSNPN and SVGIG (reference sequence). The DNA for the CDR3 is TGTGCCTGGAAATGGGACAGGGATTTGTCACCCCTCCACTTT. Translation: CAWKWDRDLSPLHF.

The chain couples TRBV11-2 to TRBJ1-4; 9 bases are shared with TRBD1. The V gene's germline CDR1 is SGHAT and CDR2 FQNNGV. This CDR3 region has 19 residues. V shed 5 bases and J 5 bases; nucleotides not matched to a gene: 18. CDR3 DNA sequence: TGTGCCAGCAGCCCACTCCCTCGCGGACAGGGGAGATCGAATGAAAAACTGTTTTTT. It encodes CASSPLPRGQGRSNEKLFF.

The chain couples TRBV28 to TRBJ1-6, with 7 positions matching TRBD1. This CDR3 has 14 amino acids. Germline lookup yields CDR1 MDHEN and CDR2 SYDVKM. Losses at the gene ends were 3 bases for V and 5 bases for J; bases not matched to a gene: 1. This chain's CDR3 is CASSLTGNNSPLHF. In DNA, the CDR3 is TGTGCCAGCAGTTTGACAGGGAATAATTCACCCCTCCACTTT.

The CDR3 bases are TGTGCCAGCAGTCCCAAAATTGACAGGGGACCCTATGGCTACACCTTC. Encoded protein: CASSPKIDRGPYGYTF. V and J are TRBV27 and TRBJ1-2; the match to TRBD1 covers 8 bases. This CDR3 region has 16 residues. With V trimmed by 5 bases and J by 4 bases, 12 bases remained unmatched. Germline V gene sequence: CDR1 MNHEY, CDR2 SMNVEV (reference sequence).

The rearrangement links TRBV30 to TRBJ2-3; TRBD2 matches 7 bases. The CDR3 runs 12 residues. The germline gives CDR1 GTSNPN, CDR2 SVGIG (reference sequence). V dropped 4 bases and J dropped 4; count of bases not matched to a gene: 2. In DNA, the CDR3 is TGTGCCTGGACTAGCGGCGCAGATACGCAGTATTTT. This codes for CAWTSGADTQYF.

This chain connects TRBV18 to TRBJ1-2; possible D gene TRBD1, 5 bases. Germline V gene sequence: CDR1 KGHSH, CDR2 LQKENI. The CDR3 extends over 16 amino acids. The V gene lost 0 bases and the J gene lost 5 bases, with 16 bases spanning the gap. As DNA, the CDR3 is TGTGCCAGCTCACCACCGAGTCGAGGAGGGGAATATGGCTACACCTTC. Protein product: CASSPPSRGGEYGYTF.

This clone was detected only once. The chain combines TRBV18 with TRBJ2-7; D possibly corresponds to TRBD2 (5 bases). Germline V gene sequence: CDR1 KGHSH, CDR2 LQKENI. V was trimmed by 5 bases and J by 2 bases, leaving 13 bases between them. The CDR3 is 14 residues long. CDR3 DNA sequence: TGTGCCAGCTCAAAAGCGGCCCAGACCTACGAGCAGTACTTC. This gives the protein CASSKAAQTYEQYF.

The J gene is TRBJ1-3, the V gene TRBV19, with 9 bases identical to TRBD1. CDR1 is LNHDA and CDR2 is SQIVND in the germline V gene (reference sequence). The CDR3 covers 16 residues. The ends lost 5 bases at V and 2 bases at J; junction bases unmatched: 7. The DNA of the CDR3 is TGTGCCAGTAGTCCTCGGACAGGGGAGACTGGAAACACCATATATTTT. The encoded protein is CASSPRTGETGNTIYF.

The chain employs TRBV25-1 and TRBJ1-5, with 10 bases lining up with TRBD1. The germline CDR1 and CDR2 sequences are MGHDK and SYGVNS. The CDR3 is 14 residues long. The junction had 3 bases not matched to a gene; V was cut back by 6 bases and J by 4 bases. The CDR3 here is CASSPGQGNQPQHF. DNA of the CDR3: TGTGCCAGCAGCCCGGGACAGGGGAATCAGCCCCAGCATTTT.

The rearrangement joins TRBV11-2 to TRBJ2-7; D possibly corresponds to TRBD2 (5 bases). Germline-derived CDR1 and CDR2 are SGHAT and FQNNGV. The CDR3 has 18 residues. Trimming left V 0 bases short and J 1 base short, with 19 bases between. CDR3 residues: CASSLEGIGGVGSYEQYF. Here the CDR3 DNA reads TGTGCCAGCAGCTTAGAGGGGATAGGAGGCGTTGGATCCTACGAGCAGTACTTC.

The chain couples TRBV2 to TRBJ1-1; TRBD1 might be the D (5 bases). The CDR3 consists of 14 residues. V was trimmed by 8 bases and J by 0 bases, leaving 13 bases between them. Germline loops: CDR1 SNHLY, CDR2 FYNNEI. In nucleotides, the CDR3 is TGTGCCAGCGCTCCTGGGGGGATGAACACTGAAGCTTTCTTT. This encodes CASAPGGMNTEAFF.

V gene TRBV29-1 combines with J gene TRBJ1-2, with D possibly matching TRBD1 (5 bases). Germline CDR1 is SQVTM and CDR2 is ANQGSEA. The CDR3 length is 15 residues. Trimming took off 1 base at V and 2 bases at J, with 14 bases between the two ends. This CDR3 is CSVEVYEDKNYGYTF. CDR3 nucleotide sequence: TGCAGCGTTGAAGTATACGAGGACAAAAACTATGGCTACACCTTC.

The DNA for the CDR3 is TGTGCCAGCTCACTAATCTTAGATACGCAGTATTTT. This encodes CASSLILDTQYF. The rearrangement links TRBV18 to TRBJ2-3; no clear D gene. The V gene's germline CDR1 is KGHSH and CDR2 LQKENI. This CDR3 spans 12 amino acids. Trimming removed 4 bases from V and 5 bases from J, with 7 bases in between.

This clone occurred once. The J gene is TRBJ2-7, the V gene TRBV5-1; no definite D call. Between the trimmed V and J ends, which lost 4 bases and 3 bases, there was a span of 11 bases. Germline V gene lookup returns CDR1 SGHRS and CDR2 YFSETQ. The CDR3 sequence is 13 residues long. The CDR3 DNA reads TGCGCCAGCAGCGAAGACCCTAGCTACGAGCAGTACTTC. This sequence encodes CASSEDPSYEQYF.

The CDR3 loop reads CSVAGRLTDIQYF. The CDR3 coding sequence is TGCAGCGTAGCGGGCCGGCTGACTGACATTCAGTACTTC. The chain links TRBV29-1 to TRBJ2-4; tentatively, D is TRBD2 (6 bases). Trimming removed 6 bases from V and 8 bases from J, with 17 bases in between. The CDR3 is 13 residues long. Germline V lookup: CDR1 SQVTM, CDR2 ANQGSEA.

The rearrangement links TRBV5-1 to TRBJ2-3; the D gene is possibly TRBD2 (5 bases). CDR3 size: 15 residues. V lost 0 bases, J lost 4 bases, and 12 bases lay in between. Germline values: CDR1 SGHRS, CDR2 YFSETQ. The CDR3, as DNA: TGCGCCAGCAGCTTGGGAGGGAGTGGCCCAGATACGCAGTATTTT. As protein: CASSLGGSGPDTQYF.